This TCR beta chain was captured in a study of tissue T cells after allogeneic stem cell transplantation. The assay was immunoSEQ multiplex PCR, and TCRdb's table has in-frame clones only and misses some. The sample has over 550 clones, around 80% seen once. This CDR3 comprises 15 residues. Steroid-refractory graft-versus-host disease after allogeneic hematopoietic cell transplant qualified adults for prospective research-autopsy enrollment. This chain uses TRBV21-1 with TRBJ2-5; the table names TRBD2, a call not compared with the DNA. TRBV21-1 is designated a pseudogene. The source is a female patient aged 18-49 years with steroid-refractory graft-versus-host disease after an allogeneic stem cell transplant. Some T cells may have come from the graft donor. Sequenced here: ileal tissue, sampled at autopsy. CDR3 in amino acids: CASPSGRALRETQYF. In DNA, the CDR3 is TGTGCCAGCCCTTCGGGGAGGGCCCTCAGAGAGACCCAGTACTTC.